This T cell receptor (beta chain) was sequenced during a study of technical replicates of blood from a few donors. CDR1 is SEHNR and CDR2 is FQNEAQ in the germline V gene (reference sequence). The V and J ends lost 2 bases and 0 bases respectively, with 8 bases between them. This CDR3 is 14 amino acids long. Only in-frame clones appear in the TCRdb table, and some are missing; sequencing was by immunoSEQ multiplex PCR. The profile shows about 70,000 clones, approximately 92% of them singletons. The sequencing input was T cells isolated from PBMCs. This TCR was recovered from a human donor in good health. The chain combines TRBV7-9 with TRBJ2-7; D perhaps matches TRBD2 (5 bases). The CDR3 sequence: CASSLPGNSYEQYF. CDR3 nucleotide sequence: TGTGCCAGCAGCTTACCGGGAAACTCCTACGAGCAGTACTTC.